The 31 T cell receptor beta chains below come from one sample, sequenced in a study of PD-1 blockade in classical Hodgkin lymphoma (dated by TCRdb to 2019 to 2021). Libraries were made using the immunoSEQ multiplex PCR assay. TCRdb limited this immuneACCESS table to in-frame rearrangements with V and J called. A share of clones is missing; checked studies link under half to unresolved V genes, and the rest is unexplained. This sample is represented by fewer than 15,000 clones; roughly 86% of them were singletons. The top ten clonotypes cover around a third of the sample. Reading the label with the study, this specimen's time point is: cycle 1 day 1 (C1D1), immediately before nivolumab initiation. Every trial patient had relapsed after autologous stem cell transplantation, and cohorts A, B and C differed in prior brentuximab vedotin exposure. Material: peripheral blood mononuclear cells (PBMCs), obtained at baseline. These receptors were taken from a human donor with classical Hodgkin lymphoma.

The chain recombines TRBV6-1 with TRBJ2-6; no firm D call. The germline V gene has CDR1 MNHNS and CDR2 SASEGT. This CDR3 comprises 15 residues. With 2 bases removed from V and 0 bases from J, the gap between germline ends came to 5 bases. The CDR3 DNA sequence: TGTGCCAGCAGTGAACTGATCTCTGGGGCCAACGTCCTGACTTTC. Residues: CASSELISGANVLTF.

The chain employs TRBV7-2 and TRBJ2-7; maybe TRBD2 (6 bases). The germline gives CDR1 SGHTA, CDR2 FQGNSA. CDR3 size: 15 residues. V dropped 1 base and J dropped 5 bases, with 15 bases sitting between them. The CDR3 is CASSLDPLRGDEQYF. Written as DNA, the CDR3 is TGTGCCAGCAGCTTAGATCCACTCCGCGGGGACGAGCAGTACTTC.

This clone was recorded a few times. The chain is built from TRBV4-2 and TRBJ2-2; 8 bases align to TRBD2. The CDR3 consists of 16 residues. V shed 0 bases, J shed 5 bases, and the junction held 5 bases outside the gene matches. Germline assignment: CDR1 LGHNA and CDR2 YNFKEQ. The CDR3 nucleotides are TGTGCCAGCAGCCAAGATCTCGAGCGGGGGACCGGGGAGCTGTTTTTT. Translation gives CASSQDLERGTGELFF.

This clone was detected only once. This chain's CDR3 is CASREGVAGKETQYF. CDR3 bases: TGTGCCAGCAGAGAAGGGGTAGCGGGGAAAGAGACCCAGTACTTC. This chain connects TRBV11-2 to TRBJ2-5, with TRBD2 matching over 8 bases. Losses at the gene ends were 6 bases for V and 3 bases for J; bases not matched to a gene: 9. This CDR3 is built from 15 residues. CDR1 is SGHAT and CDR2 is FQNNGV in the germline V gene. The entire variable domain, with the rest obtained from reference TRBV11-2 and TRBJ2-5, is as follows: EAGVAQSPRYKIIEKRQSVAFWCNPISGHATLYWYQQILGQGPKLLIQFQNNGVVDDSQLPKDRFSAERLKGVDSTLKIQPAKLEDSAVYLCASREGVAGKETQYFGPGTRLLVL.

The rearrangement joins TRBV19 to TRBJ2-7; 13 bases match TRBD2. V was clipped by 8 bases and J by 1 base; unmatched bases: 2. This CDR3 comprises 14 residues. CDR1 and CDR2 from the germline V gene are LNHDA and SQIVND (reference sequence). The CDR3 protein is CASGLAGVSYEQYF. In DNA, the CDR3 is TGTGCCAGTGGACTAGCGGGAGTTTCCTACGAGCAGTACTTC.

The gene calls are TRBV5-1 and TRBJ2-5; TRBD1 aligns across 9 bases. The CDR3 is 15 amino acids. V dropped 4 bases and J dropped 5; count of bases not matched to a gene: 9. Germline V lookup: CDR1 SGHRS, CDR2 YFSETQ. The DNA of the CDR3 is TGCGCCAGCAGCAAGGGGACAGGGATGGTTGAGACCCAGTACTTC. As protein: CASSKGTGMVETQYF.

This clone was counted once. V usage is TRBV19 and J usage is TRBJ1-1; D possibly corresponds to TRBD1 (5 bases). The V gene lost 3 bases and the J gene lost 1 base, with 9 bases spanning the gap. The CDR3 has 14 residues. Germline V gene sequence: CDR1 LNHDA, CDR2 SQIVND (reference sequence). The CDR3 spells CASSIRGGNTEAFF. The CDR3 coding sequence is TGTGCCAGTAGTATTAGGGGTGGGAACACTGAAGCTTTCTTT.

V and J are TRBV18 and TRBJ2-2; the D gene is possibly TRBD1 (6 bases). From germline, CDR1 is KGHSH and CDR2 LQKENI. This CDR3 region has 17 residues. Trimming took off 1 base at V and 7 bases at J, with 19 bases between the two ends. DNA of the CDR3: TGTGCCAGCTCACCACAGTTGGTTCTACAGGGTGGCGGGGAGCTGTTTTTT. This gives the protein CASSPQLVLQGGGELFF.

The chain has TRBV7-9 and TRBJ2-7, with 9 bases identical to TRBD1. The CDR3 totals 13 residues. Germline assignment: CDR1 SEHNR and CDR2 FQNEAQ (reference sequence). The V gene end was trimmed by 4 bases and the J gene end by 6 bases; junction bases not matched to a gene: 4. The chain's CDR3 is CASSSGTGSEQYF. DNA for the CDR3: TGTGCCAGCAGCTCCGGGACAGGGTCCGAGCAGTACTTC.

V and J are TRBV4-2 and TRBJ2-2, with TRBD2 matching 10 bases. The CDR3 extends over 16 amino acids. From germline, CDR1 is LGHNA and CDR2 YNFKEQ. J lost 6 bases, V lost 0 bases, and 4 bases had no gene match. The chain's CDR3 is CASSQDKREGAGELFF. Here the CDR3 DNA reads TGTGCCAGCAGCCAAGATAAGCGGGAGGGGGCCGGGGAGCTGTTTTTT.

The chain employs TRBV6-5 and TRBJ2-7, with D unresolved. The CDR3 totals 14 residues. The germline V and J ends were trimmed by 2 bases and 0 bases, with 8 bases remaining between them. The germline CDR1 and CDR2 sequences are MNHEY and SVGAGI. The DNA for the CDR3 is TGTGCCAGCAGTTACGCAGGTAGCTCCTACGAGCAGTACTTC. Residues: CASSYAGSSYEQYF.

The CDR3 DNA follows: TGCGCCAGCAGCTTGGTTGCGGGGGACGGGACTGAAGCTTTCTTT. The encoded protein is CASSLVAGDGTEAFF. This chain connects TRBV5-1 to TRBJ1-1; D is possibly TRBD1 (5 bases). CDR1 SGHRS and CDR2 YFSETQ come from the germline V gene. The V and J ends lost 0 bases and 5 bases respectively, with 14 bases between them. CDR3 size: 15 residues.

The chain carries TRBV5-8 and TRBJ2-4, with D perhaps TRBD1 (5 bases). V shed 7 bases and J shed 4 bases, with 15 bases lying between them. The CDR3 sequence is 14 residues long. The germline gives CDR1 SGHTS, CDR2 YDEGEE. The CDR3 here is CASRSYKGKNIQYF. The CDR3 DNA reads as TGTGCCAGCCGCAGCTATAAGGGGAAAAACATTCAGTACTTC.

The chain recombines TRBV6-4 with TRBJ2-3; the match to TRBD1 covers 7 bases. Germline CDR1 MRHNA, CDR2 SNTAGT. Trimming at V came to 3 bases and at J to 1 base, leaving 7 bases not matched to a gene. The CDR3 is made up of 16 amino acids. CDR3 in DNA: TGTGCCAGCAGTGAAGAACTAGGGGGCGGCACAGATACGCAGTATTTT. It codes for CASSEELGGGTDTQYF.

To note about this clone: A far larger clone differs by one base, so this is likely a read error. Other nucleotide sequences from this sample produce the same CDR3. This chain uses TRBV5-1 with TRBJ2-7; D unclear. Germline loops: CDR1 SGHRS, CDR2 YFSETQ. Trimming stripped 0 bases from V and 6 bases from J, with 10 bases between. The CDR3 is made up of 13 amino acids. CDR3 sequence: CASSLANGPEQYF. The CDR3 coding sequence is TGCGCCAGCAGCTTGGCCAATGGACCCGAGCAGTACTTC.

This clone was seen a few times. V is TRBV6-5 and J is TRBJ2-2; D is unresolved. CDR3 length: 12 amino acids. Per germline, CDR1 MNHEY and CDR2 SVGAGI. Deletions cut 7 bases from V and 8 bases from J, with 11 bases between. As DNA, the CDR3 is TGTGCCAGCACGCCTACCTCGGGGGAGCTGTTTTTT. Its protein is CASTPTSGELFF.

The rearrangement joins TRBV5-4 to TRBJ2-7; the match to TRBD1 covers 9 bases. Unmatched junction bases numbered 8, after V lost 4 bases and J lost 0 bases. Germline CDR1 is SGHNT and CDR2 is YYREEE (reference sequence). There are 16 residues in the CDR3. CDR3 sequence: CASSQYGQGSSYEQYF. The CDR3 coding sequence is TGTGCCAGCAGCCAATATGGACAGGGGTCCTCCTACGAGCAGTACTTC.

This chain uses TRBV14 with TRBJ2-7; a weak D match, TRBD2 (6 bases). The V gene lost 1 base and the J gene lost 2 bases, with 12 bases spanning the gap. The CDR3 is 15 residues long. Germline V gene sequence: CDR1 SGHDN, CDR2 FVKESK. CDR3 in amino acids: CASSQGRGGTYEQYF. The CDR3 nucleotides read TGTGCCAGCAGCCAAGGGCGGGGCGGAACCTACGAGCAGTACTTC.

The J gene is TRBJ2-7, the V gene TRBV6-6, with 10 bases aligning to TRBD2. The CDR3 consists of 14 residues. V lost 4 bases, J lost 3 bases, and 3 bases stayed unmatched. Germline lookup yields CDR1 MNHNY and CDR2 SVGAGI (reference sequence). The CDR3 region has the DNA TGTGCCAGCAGTTTCAGGACTAGCGGCTACGAGCAGTACTTC. This translates into CASSFRTSGYEQYF.

Turning to this clone: An end of the junction does not agree with germline; a read error may underlie this. This specimen includes other DNA sequences encoding the same CDR3. The gene calls are TRBV6-6 and TRBJ1-5; possible D gene TRBD1, 6 bases. This CDR3 has 16 residues. Germline CDR1 MNHNY, CDR2 SVGAGI (reference sequence). CDR3 amino acids: CASTAEGGYSNQPQHF. The CDR3 nucleotides read TGTGCCAGCACCGCGGAGGGGGGTTATAGCAATCAGCCCCAGCATTTC.

This chain joins TRBV7-8 and TRBJ2-7; 11 bases align to TRBD2. Germline loops: CDR1 SGHVS, CDR2 FQNEAQ. This CDR3 is 17 amino acids long. V lost 4 bases, J lost 2 bases, and 10 bases stayed unmatched. CDR3 bases: TGTGCCAGCAGCTCCCGGCCTAGCGGGAGGCCCCCCTACGAGCAGTACTTC. This gives the protein CASSSRPSGRPPYEQYF. Looking up the rest from reference TRBV7-8 and TRBJ2-7 gives the full variable domain: GAGVSQSPRYKVAKRGQDVALRCDPISGHVSLFWYQQALGQGPEFLTYFQNEAQLDKSGLPSDRFFAERPEGSVSTLKIQRTQQEDSAVYLCASSSRPSGRPPYEQYFGPGTRLTVT.

DNA of the CDR3: TGTGCCAGCAGCGTAGCTAGCACAGATACGCAGTATTTT. It codes for CASSVASTDTQYF. This chain links TRBV9 with TRBJ2-3; D gene ambiguous. This CDR3 comprises 13 residues. V lost 0 bases and J lost 0, with 2 bases in between. Germline V CDR1 and CDR2: SGDLS, YYNGEE.

The V call is TRBV30, the J call TRBJ1-6; no reliable D call. Trimming pared 4 bases from V and 0 bases from J, leaving 10 bases between. CDR1 is GTSNPN and CDR2 is SVGIG in the germline V gene (reference sequence). The CDR3 length is 15 residues. The CDR3 nucleotides read TGTGCCTGGAAGGGAGTGAGCTCCTATAATTCACCCCTCCACTTT. Translating gives CAWKGVSSYNSPLHF.

V and J are TRBV11-2 and TRBJ2-6; no firm D call. V was shortened by 1 base and J by 0 bases, with 4 bases between the two germline ends. This CDR3 comprises 15 residues. Looked up from germline, CDR1 is SGHAT and CDR2 is FQNNGV. CDR3 sequence reads: CASSLGSSGANVLTF. The CDR3 DNA reads as TGTGCCAGCAGCTTAGGCAGCTCTGGGGCCAACGTCCTGACTTTC.

The rearrangement joins TRBV5-1 to TRBJ2-5; D possibly uses TRBD1 or TRBD2 (6 bases each). The CDR3 is 15 residues long. Germline values: CDR1 SGHRS, CDR2 YFSETQ. V was trimmed by 0 bases and J by 5 bases, leaving 14 bases between them. CDR3 bases: TGCGCCAGCAGCTTGGCCGGGGGCCCAGGGGAGACCCAGTACTTC. Amino acid sequence: CASSLAGGPGETQYF.

The rearrangement joins TRBV27 to TRBJ1-5; no clear D gene. The CDR3 totals 14 residues. Trimming pared 5 bases from V and 2 bases from J, leaving 10 bases between. Germline V gene lookup returns CDR1 MNHEY and CDR2 SMNVEV (reference sequence). The CDR3 loop reads CASSLSQGNQPQHF. The CDR3, as DNA: TGTGCCAGCAGTCTCTCTCAGGGCAATCAGCCCCAGCATTTT.

V gene TRBV6-5 combines with J gene TRBJ2-3; no definite D call. Trimming removed 0 bases from V and 6 bases from J, with 4 bases in between. Germline CDR1 and CDR2: MNHEY and SVGAGI. The CDR3 extends over 12 amino acids. This CDR3 reads CASSYSGDTQYF. CDR3 nucleotides: TGTGCCAGCAGTTACTCTGGCGATACGCAGTATTTT.

This chain joins TRBV7-8 and TRBJ2-1, with 8 positions matching TRBD2. Germline V lookup: CDR1 SGHVS, CDR2 FQNEAQ. This CDR3 comprises 17 residues. The V and J ends lost 1 base and 8 bases, in that order; junction bases with no gene match: 13. CDR3 loop: CASSLGPAGDMEDEQFF. DNA for the CDR3: TGTGCCAGCAGCTTAGGGCCAGCGGGAGATATGGAGGATGAGCAGTTCTTC.

J is TRBJ2-3 and V is TRBV6-1; 8 bases agree with TRBD2. The CDR3 spans 14 residues. From germline, CDR1 is MNHNS and CDR2 SASEGT. Trimming cost V 6 bases and J 3 bases; bases outside gene matches: 5. CDR3 coding DNA: TGTGCCAGCAGCCAAGCGGGGGAAACAGATACGCAGTATTTT. Amino acids: CASSQAGETDTQYF.

This clone was observed a single time. The chain has TRBV11-2 and TRBJ1-4, with TRBD1 identical over 11 bases. V gave up 3 bases and J gave up 7 bases; unmatched junction bases: 16. This CDR3 region has 19 residues. Looked up from germline, CDR1 is SGHAT and CDR2 is FQNNGV. In DNA, the CDR3 is TGTGCCAGCAGCTTTAGTCGAAGGGACCCCGGGACAGGGGGTGAAAAACTGTTTTTT. Translating it yields CASSFSRRDPGTGGEKLFF.

The genes are TRBV18 and TRBJ2-1; 10 bases align to TRBD2. The junction had 9 bases not matched to a gene; V was cut back by 2 bases and J by 5 bases. The CDR3 sequence is 17 residues long. The germline CDR1 and CDR2 sequences are KGHSH and LQKENI. In nucleotides, the CDR3 is TGTGCCAGCTCACCAAGGCTAGCGGGAGTGGGGGACAATGAGCAGTTCTTC. It is translated as CASSPRLAGVGDNEQFF.